This T cell receptor (beta chain) emerged from a study of T cell responses to AZD1222 COVID-19 vaccine. Study results and caveats: Baseline serostatus was positive in only six AZD1222 recipients. Clonal diversity may have been underestimated, and the donors were mostly white British, with more females than males. Repertoire sampling occurred only after the peak T cell response. CD4 TCRs associated with vaccination spanned spike, dominating at 160-218 and 743-854.

The J segment lost 8 bases and the V segment lost 4 bases, leaving 7 bases of the junction unmatched. Germline CDR1 and CDR2: SGHRS and YFSETQ. The CDR3 length is 14 residues. In regard to this clone: The antigen remains undetermined. Distinct nucleotide sequences in the sample also encode this CDR3.

Method: immunoSEQ multiplex PCR; TCRdb's copy keeps in-frame clones and lacks some. Of over 150,000 clones in the sample, about nine tenths are singletons; the top ten hold more than 1.3%. This receptor was obtained from an adult in good health. The chain is built from TRBV5-1 and TRBJ1-4; 8 nucleotides match TRBD1. The material was peripheral blood, obtained on day 0 of AZD1222 vaccination. Written as DNA, the CDR3 is TGCGCCAGCAGCCTCGGACAGGGACGGGAAAAACTGTTTTTT. Protein sequence: CASSLGQGREKLFF.